Listed here is a single T cell receptor beta chain. The sample comes from a study of control samples from healthy donors and cancer patients. The CDR3 loop spans 15 amino acids. Germline V CDR1 and CDR2: SGHAT, FQNNGV. Between the trimmed V and J ends, which lost 4 bases and 0 bases, there was a span of 9 bases. Data came from immunoSEQ multiplex PCR; TCRdb stores just in-frame clones and leaves some out. The table records 400,000 to 450,000 clones, about nine tenths of them present only once. This TCR was sampled from a man aged 40-55 years with head and neck cancer. The chain recombines TRBV11-2 with TRBJ2-2; the D gene is possibly TRBD2 (6 bases). Sequencing was performed on PBMCs. The CDR3 bases are TGTGCCAGCAGCTGGGCGGGATCGAACACCGGGGAGCTGTTTTTT. It encodes CASSWAGSNTGELFF.